The entry below describes one TCR beta chain. The antigen is unknown. TCRdb recomputed calls from the 5' RACE reads with MiXCR, one row per CDR3 protein. The sample contains about 470,000 distinct CDR3 sequences, 24% of which appear only once. V shed 0 bases, J shed 2 bases, and the junction held 5 bases outside the gene matches. CDR1 SGHDT and CDR2 YYEEEE come from the germline V gene. This CDR3 has 16 residues. This record comes from a study of identical twins. Broader study findings: Twins shared out-of-frame alpha sequences with excess low generation probability.

This sample also appeared in a second study, on T cells expressing NK-cell markers. That work adds: For a handful of donors, the dominant NKG2C+ clonotypes made up roughly 1.0-7.0% of their CD8+ T cells.

The specimen sequenced was CD4+ T cells sorted from blood. The V call is TRBV5-6, the J call TRBJ2-3; 8 bases agree with TRBD1. The sequence came from a woman between 18 and 30 years old in good health. Here the CDR3 DNA reads TGTGCCAGCAGCTTGGCACGACAGGGGATCACAGATACGCAGTATTTT. Its translation: CASSLARQGITDTQYF.